These 6 T cell receptor beta chains originate from one sample sequenced in a study of early T cells in non-severe SARS-CoV-2 infection. Each CDR3 protein is one row after TCRdb ran MiXCR on the 5' RACE reads. The table has about 61,000 distinct CDR3 sequences, 10% to 12% seen once. Source material: whole blood. The receptors derive from an adult who was a healthcare worker with PCR-confirmed SARS-CoV-2 infection or an uninfected control (not recorded which).

The table lists this clonotype with many counts. The chain carries TRBV2 and TRBJ2-5, with no clear D. The CDR3 is 13 amino acids. The germline gives CDR1 SNHLY, CDR2 FYNNEI. The V gene lost 6 bases and the J gene lost 5 bases, with 13 bases spanning the gap. CDR3 nucleotides: TGTGCCAGCAGCCAGACCCAGGTGGAGACCCAGTACTTC. Amino acid sequence: CASSQTQVETQYF.

J is TRBJ1-1 and V is TRBV12-3 or TRBV12-4; TRBD1 is a possible D gene (5 bases). V was clipped by 6 bases and J by 1 base, with 15 bases between them. This CDR3 region has 15 residues. CDR3 sequence: CASSPRDSPNTEAFF. The CDR3 region has the DNA TGTGCCAGCAGCCCTCGGGACTCCCCGAACACTGAAGCTTTCTTT.

There are many counts of this clonotype. V is TRBV9 and J is TRBJ2-3; no clear D. V was cut by 0 bases and J by 5 bases, with 13 bases left in between. There are 15 residues in the CDR3. The germline V gene encodes CDR1 SGDLS and CDR2 YYNGEE. The CDR3 protein is CASSVGAVRGDTQYF. DNA of the CDR3: TGTGCCAGCAGCGTAGGCGCGGTCAGAGGAGATACGCAGTATTTT.

This clonotype has ten or more counts. The rearrangement joins TRBV20-1 to TRBJ2-5; the D is unclear. This CDR3 spans 10 amino acids. V lost 6 bases and J lost 7, with 9 bases in between. From germline, CDR1 is DFQATT and CDR2 SNEGSKA (reference sequence). This CDR3 is CSAQLGTQYF. The CDR3 coding sequence is TGCAGTGCCCAGCTGGGGACCCAGTACTTC.

This clonotype was seen repeatedly, ten times or more. V and J are TRBV19 and TRBJ1-5, with D perhaps TRBD1 (6 bases). Germline values: CDR1 LNHDA, CDR2 SQIVND (reference sequence). V was shortened by 10 bases and J by 1 base, with 11 bases between the two germline ends. The CDR3 has 13 amino acids. The CDR3 protein is CATGDISNQPQHF. CDR3 nucleotides: TGTGCCACAGGGGATATAAGCAATCAGCCCCAGCATTTT.

This clonotype was picked up many times. This rearrangement joins TRBV29-1 to TRBJ2-3; weak D call: TRBD2 (5 bases). With 7 bases removed from V and 6 bases from J, the gap between germline ends came to 17 bases. The CDR3 is 13 residues long. CDR1 and CDR2 from the germline V gene are SQVTM and ANQGSEA. DNA for the CDR3: TGCAGCGCTAATACCGAGGGTGTGGATACGCAGTATTTT. Its protein is CSANTEGVDTQYF.